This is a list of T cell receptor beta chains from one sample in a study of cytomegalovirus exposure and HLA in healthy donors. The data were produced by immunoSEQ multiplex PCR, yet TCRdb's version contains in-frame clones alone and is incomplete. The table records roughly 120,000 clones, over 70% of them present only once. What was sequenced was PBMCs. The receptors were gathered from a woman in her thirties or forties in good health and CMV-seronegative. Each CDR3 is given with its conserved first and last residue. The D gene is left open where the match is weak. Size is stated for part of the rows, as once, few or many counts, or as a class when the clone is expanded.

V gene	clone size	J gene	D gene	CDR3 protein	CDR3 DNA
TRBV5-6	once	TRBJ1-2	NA	CASGTVASYYGYTF	TGTGCCAGCGGAACCGTAGCCTCATACTATGGCTACACCTTC
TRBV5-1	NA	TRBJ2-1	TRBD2	CASSLPLSGSLGEQFF	TGCGCCAGCAGCCTACCCCTTAGCGGGAGTTTAGGTGAGCAGTTCTTC
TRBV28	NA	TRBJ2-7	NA	CASSLSAGSYEQYF	TGTGCCAGCAGTTTATCGGCAGGGTCCTACGAGCAGTACTTC
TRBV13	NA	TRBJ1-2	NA	CASSLGQDAGGGYTF	TGTGCCAGCAGCTTAGGCCAGGACGCGGGCGGAGGCTACACCTTC
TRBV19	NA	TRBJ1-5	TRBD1	CASSNDRGHQPQHF	TGTGCCAGTAGTAACGACAGGGGGCATCAGCCCCAGCATTTT
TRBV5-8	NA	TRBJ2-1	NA	CASINRLSSYNEQFF	TGTGCCAGCATCAACAGGCTTAGCTCCTACAATGAGCAGTTCTTC
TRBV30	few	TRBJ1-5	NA	CAWSARGEQPQHF	TGTGCCTGGAGCGCCAGGGGCGAACAGCCCCAGCATTTT
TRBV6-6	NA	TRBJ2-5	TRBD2	CASSLTSGGLKETQYF	TGTGCCAGCAGTCTGACTAGCGGGGGGTTAAAAGAGACCCAGTACTTC
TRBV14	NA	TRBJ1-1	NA	CASSQRVLLGTLNTEAFF	TGTGCCAGCAGCCAGAGGGTTCTTTTGGGGACACTGAACACTGAAGCTTTCTTT
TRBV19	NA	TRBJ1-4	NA	CASSIGRLRNEKLFF	TGTGCCAGTAGTATAGGGCGACTTCGGAATGAAAAACTGTTTTTT
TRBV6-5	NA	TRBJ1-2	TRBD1	CASSYGRGQYGYTF	TGTGCCAGCAGTTACGGCAGGGGGCAATATGGCTACACCTTC
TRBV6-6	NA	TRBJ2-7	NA	CASSYAQGMNGGEQYF	TGTGCCAGCAGTTACGCCCAGGGGATGAATGGTGGCGAGCAGTACTTC
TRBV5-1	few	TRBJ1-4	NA	CASSHGQRGEKLFF	TGCGCCAGCAGCCACGGACAGCGAGGAGAAAAACTGTTTTTT
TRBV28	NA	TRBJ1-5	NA	CASSTQGGVRSQPQHF	TGTGCCAGTAGTACACAGGGAGGGGTTAGGAGTCAGCCCCAGCATTTT
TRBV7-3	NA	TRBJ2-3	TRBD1	CASSVDRGSTDTQYF	TGTGCCAGCAGCGTAGACAGGGGTAGCACAGATACGCAGTATTTT
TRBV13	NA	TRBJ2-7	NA	CASSLRTFYEQYF	TGTGCCAGCAGCTTAAGGACTTTCTACGAGCAGTACTTC
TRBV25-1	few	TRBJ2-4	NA	CASSDTHPGDIQYF	TGTGCCAGCAGTGATACCCACCCCGGGGACATTCAGTACTTC
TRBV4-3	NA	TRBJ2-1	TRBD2	CASSQGHHQRGGDEQFF	TGCGCCAGCAGCCAAGGTCACCATCAGCGGGGGGGGGATGAGCAGTTCTTC
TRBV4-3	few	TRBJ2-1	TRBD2	CASSQKSAGVKDNEQFF	TGCGCCAGCAGCCAGAAATCAGCGGGAGTCAAGGACAATGAGCAGTTCTTC
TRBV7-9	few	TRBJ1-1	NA	CASSLGGAANTEAFF	TGTGCCAGCAGCTTAGGGGGAGCAGCGAACACTGAAGCTTTCTTT
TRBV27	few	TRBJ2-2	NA	CASSPGHTAGELFF	TGTGCCAGCAGCCCGGGACATACTGCCGGGGAGCTGTTTTTT
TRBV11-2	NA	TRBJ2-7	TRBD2	CASSTPFSGVTYEQYF	TGTGCCAGCAGCACGCCCTTCAGCGGGGTCACCTACGAGCAGTACTTC
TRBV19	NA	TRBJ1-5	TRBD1	CACQDRVGQPQHF	TGTGCCTGCCAGGACAGGGTTGGTCAGCCCCAGCATTTT
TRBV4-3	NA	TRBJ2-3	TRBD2	CASSRAYPAGATDTQYF	TGCGCCAGCAGCCGCGCATACCCAGCGGGAGCAACAGATACGCAGTATTTT
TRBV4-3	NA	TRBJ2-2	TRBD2	CASRQEAGEMTGELFF	TGCGCCAGCCGACAGGAAGCGGGAGAGATGACCGGGGAGCTGTTTTTT
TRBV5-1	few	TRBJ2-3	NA	CASSFQESTQYF	TGCGCCAGCAGCTTCCAAGAGAGTACGCAGTATTTT
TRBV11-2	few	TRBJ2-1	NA	CASSSGGHEQFF	TGTGCCAGCAGCTCGGGTGGCCATGAGCAGTTCTTC
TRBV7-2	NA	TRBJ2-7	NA	CASSYRRRWEDEQYF	TGTGCCAGCAGCTACAGACGCCGGTGGGAGGACGAGCAGTACTTC
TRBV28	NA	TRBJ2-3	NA	CASRPRSGTDTQYF	TGTGCCAGCAGACCCCGCTCAGGCACAGATACGCAGTATTTT
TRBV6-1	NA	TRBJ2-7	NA	CASSGAYEQYF	TGTGCCAGCTCTGGGGCGTACGAGCAGTACTTC
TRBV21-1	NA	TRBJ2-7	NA	CASSKAPYRDGEQYF	TGTGCCAGCAGCAAAGCTCCGTACAGGGACGGGGAGCAGTACTTC
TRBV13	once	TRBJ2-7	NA	CASSPRRGPYEQYF	TGTGCCAGCAGCCCCCGGCGGGGCCCCTACGAGCAGTACTTC
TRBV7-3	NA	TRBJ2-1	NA	CASSPGGSSYNEQFF	TGTGCCAGCAGCCCTGGGGGGAGCTCCTACAATGAGCAGTTCTTC
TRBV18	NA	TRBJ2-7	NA	CASSPSQGIEQYF	TGTGCCAGCTCACCATCGCAGGGAATCGAGCAGTACTTC
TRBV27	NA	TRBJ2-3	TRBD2	CASSLSDPRLAGGHITDTQYF	TGTGCCAGCAGTTTATCAGATCCGCGACTAGCGGGAGGGCATATTACAGATACGCAGTATTTT
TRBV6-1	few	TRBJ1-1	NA	CASSDSVFTEAFF	TGTGCCAGCAGTGACAGTGTCTTCACTGAAGCTTTCTTT
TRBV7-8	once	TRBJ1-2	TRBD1	CASSSRQGENYGYTF	TGTGCCAGCAGCTCGCGACAGGGAGAGAACTATGGCTACACCTTC
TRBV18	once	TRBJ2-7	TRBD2	CASSLSLAGASYEQYF	TGTGCCAGCTCACTCTCCCTAGCGGGGGCCTCCTACGAGCAGTACTTC
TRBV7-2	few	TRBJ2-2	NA	CASSLGWANTGELFF	TGTGCCAGCAGCTTAGGATGGGCAAACACCGGGGAGCTGTTTTTT
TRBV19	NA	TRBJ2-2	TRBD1	CASSISGQTGELFF	TGTGCCAGTAGTATTTCGGGACAGACCGGGGAGCTGTTTTTT
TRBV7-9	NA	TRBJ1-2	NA	CASSFQGDHGYTF	TGTGCCAGCAGCTTCCAGGGCGACCATGGCTACACCTTC
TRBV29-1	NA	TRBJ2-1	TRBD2	CSVERLAGGSSYNEQFF	TGCAGCGTTGAGAGGCTCGCGGGGGGGAGCTCCTACAATGAGCAGTTCTTC
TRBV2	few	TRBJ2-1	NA	CASSETSRYNEQFF	TGTGCCAGCAGTGAAACGAGCCGGTACAATGAGCAGTTCTTC
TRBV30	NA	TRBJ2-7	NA	CAWSGSGLSYEQYF	TGTGCCTGGAGTGGGTCCGGACTGAGCTACGAGCAGTACTTC
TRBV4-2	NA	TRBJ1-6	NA	CASSQDKGLPSPLHF	TGTGCCAGCAGCCAAGATAAGGGGTTACCTTCACCCCTCCACTTT
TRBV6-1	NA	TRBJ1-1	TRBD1	CASSDKPGGASTEAFF	TGTGCCAGCAGTGACAAACCAGGGGGCGCGAGCACTGAAGCTTTCTTT
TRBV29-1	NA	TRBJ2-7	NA	CSVEASGYEQYF	TGCAGCGTTGAAGCTTCAGGCTACGAGCAGTACTTC